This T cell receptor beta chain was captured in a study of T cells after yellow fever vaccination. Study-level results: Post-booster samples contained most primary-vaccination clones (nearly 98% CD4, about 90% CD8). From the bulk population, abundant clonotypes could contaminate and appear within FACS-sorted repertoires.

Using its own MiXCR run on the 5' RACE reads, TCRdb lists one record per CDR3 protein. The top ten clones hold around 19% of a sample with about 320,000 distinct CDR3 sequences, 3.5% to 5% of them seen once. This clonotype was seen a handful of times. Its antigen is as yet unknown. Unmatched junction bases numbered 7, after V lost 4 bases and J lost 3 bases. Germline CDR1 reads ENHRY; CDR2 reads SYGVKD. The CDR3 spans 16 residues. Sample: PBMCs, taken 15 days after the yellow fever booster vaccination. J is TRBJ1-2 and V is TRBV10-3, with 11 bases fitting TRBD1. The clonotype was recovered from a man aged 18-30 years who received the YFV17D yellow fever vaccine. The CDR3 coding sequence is TGTGCCATCAGTGGACAGGACAGGGGGCAGGACTATGGCTACACCTTC. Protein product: CAISGQDRGQDYGYTF.